This T cell receptor beta chain was sequenced during a study of blood T cell repertoires in COVID-19. In the study overall: The analysed material was cDNA or gDNA that came from T cells, B-cell-depleted T cells, or PBMCs.

Source study methods: Amplification from reference gene primers served as the basis for estimated nucleated cell counts. The method was immunoSEQ multiplex PCR; TCRdb's version includes in-frame clones alone and lacks a portion of them. The DNA was the basis for D and trimming; V, J and clone size are from that table. This sample has around 140,000 clones, with over 65% found just once. V shed 5 bases and J 0 bases; nucleotides not matched to a gene: 10. The germline V gene encodes CDR1 SGHVS and CDR2 FQNEAQ. This CDR3 spans 17 amino acids. Individuals drawn from approximately 26 US areas were about 18 to 95 years old. In its sample, this clone was seen a few times.

Sequences were obtained from PBMCs or T cells enriched from blood (not recorded which). The source of this sequence is a woman aged 50 to 60 who had recovered from COVID-19. The chain joins TRBV7-8 to TRBJ1-5, with 7 bases lining up with TRBD1. CDR3 nucleotide sequence: TGTGCCAGCAGCCCTTCCGGCGGGACAGATAGCAATCAGCCCCAGCATTTT. This codes for CASSPSGGTDSNQPQHF.